This T cell receptor (beta chain) emerged from a study of blood T cell repertoires in COVID-19. Study background: Researchers got acute and convalescent COVID-19 samples from the United States, Italy and Spain.

Under the authors' procedure: Amplified reference gene primers provided the basis for estimating nucleated cell counts. Here immunoSEQ multiplex PCR was the method, and the copy in TCRdb shows in-frame clones only, minus some. V, J and clone size are those of that table, while D and trimming were read from the DNA. The data contain 160,000 or so clones, around 81% of them singletons. The CDR3 has 14 residues. CDR1 MNHEY and CDR2 SVGAGI come from the germline V gene. The V and J ends lost 6 bases and 6 bases respectively, with 17 bases between them. Sequenced input: PBMCs or T cells enriched from blood (not recorded which). The chain carries TRBV6-5 and TRBJ1-1; D uncertain. The source of this sequence is a man in his forties who had recovered from COVID-19. The CDR3 sequence: CASRNHGGRPEAFF. The CDR3 DNA sequence: TGTGCCAGCAGAAACCACGGAGGACGACCTGAAGCTTTCTTT.